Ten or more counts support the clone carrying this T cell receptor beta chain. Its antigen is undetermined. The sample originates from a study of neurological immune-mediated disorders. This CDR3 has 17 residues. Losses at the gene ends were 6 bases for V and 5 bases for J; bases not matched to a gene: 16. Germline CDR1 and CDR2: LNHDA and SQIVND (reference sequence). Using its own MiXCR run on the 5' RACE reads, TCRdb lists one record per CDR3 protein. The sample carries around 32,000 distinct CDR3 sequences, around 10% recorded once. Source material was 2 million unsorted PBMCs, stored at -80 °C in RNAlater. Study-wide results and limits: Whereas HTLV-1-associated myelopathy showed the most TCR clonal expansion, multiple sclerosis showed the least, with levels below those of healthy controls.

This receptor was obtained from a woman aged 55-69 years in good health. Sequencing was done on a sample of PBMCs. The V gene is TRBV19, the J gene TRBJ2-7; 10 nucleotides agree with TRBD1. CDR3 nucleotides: TGTGCCAGTAGAACAGCTTTGGGGACAGGGGCACGAGACGAGCAGTACTTC. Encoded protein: CASRTALGTGARDEQYF.